Here is one TCR beta chain with its context. Its antigen is unknown. RNA transcripts served as the template for amplifying TCR beta CDR3 regions. First-round RT-PCR with HTBI primers amplified the TCR CDR3 region. TCRdb used MiXCR to reprocess the multiplex PCR reads, holding one entry per CDR3 protein. The table includes hundreds of thousands of distinct CDR3 sequences, over 35% detected once. This record belongs to a study of T cells in Graves' hyperthyroidism and ophthalmopathy. CDR3 length: 14 amino acids. V shed 2 bases and J 4 bases; nucleotides not matched to a gene: 6. The V gene's germline CDR1 is GTSNPN and CDR2 SVGIG (reference sequence). Points from the study as a whole: Expanded thyroid clonotypes (above 0.001) were mostly also found in blood.

V gene TRBV30 combines with J gene TRBJ2-5; 8 nucleotides align to TRBD2. The TCR sequence derives from a man aged 18 to 30 with Graves' hyperthyroidism. The sequencing sample was made of blood. CDR3 coding DNA: TGTGCCTGGAGTTCAGCGGGAGTACCAGAGACCCAGTACTTC. Amino acid sequence: CAWSSAGVPETQYF.